The source of this T cell receptor (beta chain) is a study of CD8+CD57+ T cells in acquired aplastic anemia (dated by TCRdb to the late 2010s). Regarding the study in general: DNA extracted from sorted CD4+ and CD8+ cells had a mean of around 3 ug, with a range of roughly 0.19 to 27.4 ug. An average of approximately 10 million reads for CD4+ cells and around 11 million reads for CD8+ cells was obtained from healthy donor samples. Overall study results and their limits: Roughly 30 CD8+ CDR3 sequences were found to be shared between patients and controls, but these sequences appeared to be highly expressed in patients and within the immunodominant clones of the patients. Patients and healthy controls showed no significant difference in CD8+ Simpson's diversity (P=0.060).

Germline trimming: 2 bases from V, 5 bases from J; junction bases outside gene matches: 4. Looking up the germline V gene (reference sequence) yields CDR1 DFQATT and CDR2 SNEGSKA. Inclusive of the bounding cysteine and phenylalanine, the CDR3 is 14 residues long. Solely the CDR3 DNA is kept, with 42 bases framed from the first base. About this clonotype itself: The antigen it binds to is not known. Base qualities are not recorded, but no much larger clone differs from it by a single base.

Genomic DNA was used as template for profiling of TCR beta VDJ combinations and CDR3 sequences. TCR repertoire sequencing was run on an Illumina HiSeq 2000. Regarding the original processing steps: Repertoire assessment relied on Simpson's diversity index, CDR3 size and DJ length profiles, and TRBV/TRBJ rearrangement plots. The most abundant DNA sequence in the deep sequencing data was taken as the immunodominant clone. CDR3 amino acid sequences were screened for sharing across subjects and were compared with published repertoires and the VDJdb database. Starting from the raw public reads, TCRdb applied fastp trimming at Q25, assembled clones with MiXCR and retained in-frame beta chains. Each CDR3 protein appears once, grouped with its most common genes and DNA. The V and J calls, along with clone size, are taken from TCRdb and not from the paper's own processing. Across this sample there are approximately 130,000 distinct CDR3 sequences, with 41% seen only once. In total, the top ten clones hold 8% to 9.5% of the sample.

TCR repertoires of sorted CD4+ and CD8+ blood T cells from severe aplastic anemia patients and healthy subjects were deep-sequenced in the study. Ficoll-Paque density gradient centrifugation was used to isolate peripheral blood mononuclear cells. CD4+ and CD8+ T cells were sorted by FACS or magnetic beads before DNA extraction. This sequence uses TRBV20-1 and TRBJ1-5; 9 bases in the middle match TRBD1. The sample consisted of sorted CD4+, CD8+, or CD8+CD57+ T cells (not recorded which) from PBMCs. The receptor was isolated from a human donor in good health, serving as a control. The CDR3 region has the sequence CSARWDRADQPQHF. The nucleotide sequence is given as TGCAGTGCTAGATGGGACAGGGCGGATCAGCCCCAGCATTTT.